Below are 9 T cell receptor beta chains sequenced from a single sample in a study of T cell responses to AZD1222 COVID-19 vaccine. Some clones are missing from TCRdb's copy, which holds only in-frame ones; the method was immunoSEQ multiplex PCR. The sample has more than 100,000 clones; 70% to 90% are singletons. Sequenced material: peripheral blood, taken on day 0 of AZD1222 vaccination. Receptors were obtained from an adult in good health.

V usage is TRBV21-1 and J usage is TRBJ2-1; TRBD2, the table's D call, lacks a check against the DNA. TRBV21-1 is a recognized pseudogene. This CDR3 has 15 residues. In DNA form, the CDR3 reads TGTGCCAGCAGCACATTAATTGAGGTTTGGAATGAGCAGTTCTTC. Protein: CASSTLIEVWNEQFF.

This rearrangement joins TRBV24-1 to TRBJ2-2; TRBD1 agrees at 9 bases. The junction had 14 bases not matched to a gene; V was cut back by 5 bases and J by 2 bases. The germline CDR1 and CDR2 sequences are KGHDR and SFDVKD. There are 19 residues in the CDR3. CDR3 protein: CATSALTGTGNLNTGELFF. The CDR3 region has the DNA TGTGCCACCAGTGCCCTTACCGGGACAGGGAACCTTAACACCGGGGAGCTGTTTTTT.

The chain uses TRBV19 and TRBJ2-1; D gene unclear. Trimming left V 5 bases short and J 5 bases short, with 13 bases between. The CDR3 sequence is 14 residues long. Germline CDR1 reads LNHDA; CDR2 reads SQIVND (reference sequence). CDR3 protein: CASSVPGLHNEQFF. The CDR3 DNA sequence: TGTGCCAGTAGTGTACCGGGCCTCCACAATGAGCAGTTCTTC.

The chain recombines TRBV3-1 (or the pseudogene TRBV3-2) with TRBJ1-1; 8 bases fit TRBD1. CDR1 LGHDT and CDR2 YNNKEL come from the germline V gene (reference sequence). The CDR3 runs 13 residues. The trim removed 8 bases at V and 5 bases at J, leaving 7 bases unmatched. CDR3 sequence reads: CASGTRGQTEAFF. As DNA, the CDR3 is TGTGCCAGCGGAACCAGGGGGCAGACTGAAGCTTTCTTT.

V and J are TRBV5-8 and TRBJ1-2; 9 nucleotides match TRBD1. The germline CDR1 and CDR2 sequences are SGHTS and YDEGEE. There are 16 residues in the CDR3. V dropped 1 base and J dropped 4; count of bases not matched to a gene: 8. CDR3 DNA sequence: TGTGCCAGCAGCTTGCATACAGGGGGCAGGGGCTATGGCTACACCTTC. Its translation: CASSLHTGGRGYGYTF. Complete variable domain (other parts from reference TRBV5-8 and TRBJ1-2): EAGVTQSPTHLIKTRGQQATLRCSPISGHTSVYWYQQALGLGLQFLLWYDEGEERNRGNFPPRFSGRQFPNYSSELNVNALELEDSALYLCASSLHTGGRGYGYTFGSGTRLTVV.

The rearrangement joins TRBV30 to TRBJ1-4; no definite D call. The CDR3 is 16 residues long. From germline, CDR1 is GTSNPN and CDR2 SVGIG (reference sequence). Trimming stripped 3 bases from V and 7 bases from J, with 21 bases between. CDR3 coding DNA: TGTGCCTGGAGCCCATCCCGTAGTGCACGATTTGAAAAACTGTTTTTT. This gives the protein CAWSPSRSARFEKLFF.

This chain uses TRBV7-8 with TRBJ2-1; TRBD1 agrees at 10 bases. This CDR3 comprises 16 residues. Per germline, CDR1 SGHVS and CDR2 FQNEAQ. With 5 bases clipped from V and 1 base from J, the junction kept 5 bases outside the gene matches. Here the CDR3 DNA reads TGTGCCAGCAGCCCCAAGGGACAGGGGTCCTACAATGAGCAGTTCTTC. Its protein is CASSPKGQGSYNEQFF.

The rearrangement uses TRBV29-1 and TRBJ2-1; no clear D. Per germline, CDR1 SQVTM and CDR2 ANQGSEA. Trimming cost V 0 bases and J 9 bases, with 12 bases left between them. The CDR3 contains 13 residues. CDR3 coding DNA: TGCAGCGTTGAAGATAGGCTGGGTGGTGAGCAGTTCTTC. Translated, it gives CSVEDRLGGEQFF.

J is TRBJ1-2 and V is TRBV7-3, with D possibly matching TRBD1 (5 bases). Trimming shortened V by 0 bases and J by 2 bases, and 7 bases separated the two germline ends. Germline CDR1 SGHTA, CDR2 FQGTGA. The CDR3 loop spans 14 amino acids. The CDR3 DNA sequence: TGTGCCAGCAGCTTAACTCCAGGGAACTATGGCTACACCTTC. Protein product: CASSLTPGNYGYTF.